A single sample gave rise to the 24 T cell receptor beta chains below, sequenced in a study of shared clonotypes between healthy human individuals. TCRdb's copy holds only in-frame clones and misses some; the assay was immunoSEQ multiplex PCR. Altogether over a million clones are present, just under 99% being singletons, with the ten largest covering roughly 0.35%. Sample: naive CD4+ T cells sorted from blood. The subset: CD45RA+ positively selected. These receptors were taken from a man aged 30-40 years in good health.

The V call is TRBV5-1, the J call TRBJ1-1, with D possibly TRBD1 on 6 matching bases. The CDR3 loop spans 14 amino acids. Germline lookup yields CDR1 SGHRS and CDR2 YFSETQ. V gave up 0 bases and J gave up 7 bases, with 13 bases separating them. The CDR3 loop reads CASSLDRGRNEAFF. The CDR3 DNA follows: TGCGCCAGCAGCTTGGACCGGGGGCGAAATGAAGCTTTCTTT.

This chain uses TRBV28 with TRBJ1-5; the match to TRBD1 covers 8 bases. V shed 3 bases, J shed 7 bases, and the junction held 11 bases outside the gene matches. This CDR3 has 16 amino acids. Germline V lookup: CDR1 MDHEN, CDR2 SYDVKM. CDR3 nucleotide sequence: TGTGCCAGCAGTTTGAGTCACAGGGGGTTTGGGCAGCCCCAGCATTTT. Translating gives CASSLSHRGFGQPQHF.

The chain recombines TRBV6-1 with TRBJ2-7, with a tentative D call TRBD1 (5 bases). Germline CDR1 is MNHNS and CDR2 is SASEGT. The CDR3 length is 14 residues. Deletions cut 6 bases from V and 3 bases from J, with 15 bases between. CDR3 sequence reads: CASSIQVDYYEQYF. The CDR3 DNA sequence: TGTGCCAGCAGCATACAGGTCGATTACTACGAGCAGTACTTC.

This sequence joins TRBV5-1 and TRBJ2-3, with 9 bases lining up with TRBD2. The V and J ends lost 0 bases and 3 bases, in that order; junction bases with no gene match: 8. CDR3 length: 17 residues. CDR1 SGHRS and CDR2 YFSETQ come from the germline V gene. The CDR3 protein is CASSLAALAGRTDTQYF. CDR3 DNA sequence: TGCGCCAGCAGCTTGGCCGCCCTAGCGGGAAGGACAGATACGCAGTATTTT.

The V call is TRBV7-8, the J call TRBJ2-6, with no clear D. V lost 4 bases to trimming and J lost 0 bases, with 7 bases between them. In germline, CDR1 is SGHVS, CDR2 FQNEAQ. The CDR3 is 15 residues long. In nucleotides, the CDR3 is TGTGCCAGCAGCTACTGGACCTCTGGGGCCAACGTCCTGACTTTC. Residues: CASSYWTSGANVLTF.

The chain has TRBV5-1 and TRBJ2-2; 12 bases are shared with TRBD2. The trim removed 2 bases at V and 6 bases at J, leaving 14 bases unmatched. The CDR3 extends over 19 amino acids. CDR1 SGHRS and CDR2 YFSETQ come from the germline V gene. CDR3 residues: CASSFPSNRLAGAPGELFF. CDR3 sequence (DNA): TGCGCCAGCAGCTTTCCTTCCAACCGACTAGCGGGAGCCCCCGGGGAGCTGTTTTTT.

The genes are TRBV7-2 and TRBJ2-1; TRBD1 agrees at 8 bases. The CDR3 runs 15 residues. V lost 1 base, J lost 5 bases, and 4 bases stayed unmatched. Germline CDR1 reads SGHTA; CDR2 reads FQGNSA. The CDR3 region has the DNA TGTGCCAGCAGCTTAGGACAGGGGAGGCACAATGAGCAGTTCTTC. The encoded protein is CASSLGQGRHNEQFF. The full variable domain, in which reference TRBV7-2 and TRBJ2-1 provide the parts outside the CDR3, is GAGVSQSPSNKVTEKGKDVELRCDPISGHTALYWYRQSLGQGLEFLIYFQGNSAPDKSGLPSDRFSAERTGGSVSTLTIQRTQQEDSAVYLCASSLGQGRHNEQFFGPGTRLTVL.

The chain combines TRBV5-1 with TRBJ2-7, with 9 bases aligning to TRBD1. The CDR3 has 15 amino acids. V lost 0 bases, J lost 3 bases, and 4 bases stayed unmatched. CDR1 is SGHRS, CDR2 YFSETQ, per germline. In nucleotides, the CDR3 is TGCGCCAGCAGCTTGGTCACAGGGGGCGGCTACGAGCAGTACTTC. Translating gives CASSLVTGGGYEQYF.

Regarding this clone: Distinct nucleotide sequences in the sample also encode this CDR3. The chain links TRBV5-1 to TRBJ2-7; no clear D. CDR1 and CDR2 from the germline V gene are SGHRS and YFSETQ. CDR3 length: 14 residues. V was clipped by 0 bases and J by 2 bases, with 9 bases between them. CDR3 amino acids: CASSLEAGAYEQYF. In DNA, the CDR3 is TGCGCCAGCAGCTTGGAAGCAGGAGCCTACGAGCAGTACTTC.

The chain joins TRBV9 to TRBJ2-5; the D call may be TRBD1 or TRBD2 (5 bases each). The CDR3 runs 14 residues. Per the germline V gene, CDR1 is SGDLS and CDR2 is YYNGEE. Trimming took 0 bases from V and 5 from J, leaving 11 bases between them. DNA for the CDR3: TGTGCCAGCAGCGTAGGAGGGGTCAGGGAGACCCAGTACTTC. It translates to CASSVGGVRETQYF. Using reference TRBV9 and TRBJ2-5 for the parts outside the CDR3, the full variable domain is DSGVTQTPKHLITATGQRVTLRCSPRSGDLSVYWYQQSLDQGLQFLIQYYNGEERAKGNILERFSAQQFPDLHSELNLSSLELGDSALYFCASSVGGVRETQYFGPGTRLLVL.

About this clone: The same CDR3 also results from other DNA sequences found in this sample. In DNA, the CDR3 is TGTGCCAGCAGTTTAGGGTTCTACGAGCAGTACTTC. Its translation: CASSLGFYEQYF. The chain uses TRBV28 and TRBJ2-7; D gene unclear. The germline V gene has CDR1 MDHEN and CDR2 SYDVKM. V was pared by 2 bases and J by 3 bases, with 5 bases between. The length of the CDR3 is 12 residues.

The rearrangement uses TRBV29-1 and TRBJ2-3; the match to TRBD2 covers 9 bases. Per the germline V gene, CDR1 is SQVTM and CDR2 is ANQGSEA. J gave up 4 bases and V 5 bases, and 22 bases lay outside the gene matches. The CDR3 is made up of 19 amino acids. The CDR3 DNA sequence: TGCAGCGTTACGGGGCGGCTAGCGGGATCCCTCCGCCAGGCAGATACGCAGTATTTT. Translation gives CSVTGRLAGSLRQADTQYF.

The chain combines TRBV6-6 with TRBJ1-1, with TRBD1 as a possible D gene (5 bases). The CDR3 is 14 amino acids. The V end was cut by 7 bases, the J end by 1 base, with 13 bases between. Germline CDR1 reads MNHNY; CDR2 reads SVGAGI (reference sequence). DNA of the CDR3: TGTGCCAGCAATGAGGGGCACCCGAACACTGAAGCTTTCTTT. Translation gives CASNEGHPNTEAFF.

The chain couples TRBV21-1 to TRBJ2-3; TRBD2 is the table's D call and was not checked against the DNA. TRBV21-1 is recorded as a pseudogene. CDR3 length: 18 amino acids. The CDR3 coding sequence is TGTGCCAGCAGCCCTGGGGTAACGGGAGGGCCTAGCACAGATACGCAGTATTTT. Amino acids: CASSPGVTGGPSTDTQYF.

The chain combines TRBV6-1 with TRBJ1-3; TRBD1 agrees at 8 bases. J gave up 0 bases and V 7 bases, and 2 bases lay outside the gene matches. The CDR3 is 14 amino acids. Germline assignment: CDR1 MNHNS and CDR2 SASEGT. CDR3 sequence (DNA): TGTGCCAGCAAAACAGGGGGCTCTGGAAACACCATATATTTT. Its protein product is CASKTGGSGNTIYF.

The chain has TRBV6-1 and TRBJ1-2, with 10 nucleotides matching TRBD1. V lost 0 bases and J lost 2; bases outside the gene matches: 9. CDR3 length equals 18 residues. Germline assignment: CDR1 MNHNS and CDR2 SASEGT. CDR3 nucleotides: TGTGCCAGCAGTGAAGCGCGGGGACAGGGGCCCTTCAACTATGGCTACACCTTC. The encoded protein is CASSEARGQGPFNYGYTF.

The V call is TRBV13, the J call TRBJ2-5; D gene ambiguous. The CDR3 covers 14 residues. V dropped 2 bases and J dropped 7 bases, with 14 bases sitting between them. From germline, CDR1 is PRHDT and CDR2 FYEKMQ (reference sequence). CDR3 in amino acids: CASSLKLMHGTQYF. The CDR3 coding sequence is TGTGCCAGCAGCTTAAAATTGATGCATGGGACCCAGTACTTC. The complete variable domain, with remaining parts taken from reference TRBV13 and TRBJ2-5, reads AAGVIQSPRHLIKEKRETATLKCYPIPRHDTVYWYQQGPGQDPQFLISFYEKMQSDKGSIPDRFSAQQFSDYHSELNMSSLELGDSALYFCASSLKLMHGTQYFGPGTRLLVL.

The chain couples TRBV11-2 to TRBJ2-5; possibly TRBD1 for D (5 bases). V was clipped by 1 base and J by 5 bases, with 20 bases between them. Germline CDR1 and CDR2: SGHAT and FQNNGV. This CDR3 comprises 17 residues. The CDR3 nucleotides are TGTGCCAGCAGCTTAGCGGACAACCCAGGCCCGTGGGAGACCCAGTACTTC. Translation gives CASSLADNPGPWETQYF.

This sequence joins TRBV18 and TRBJ2-5, with D maybe TRBD2 (5 bases). V was cut by 6 bases and J by 4 bases, with 18 bases left in between. This CDR3 has 15 amino acids. Germline CDR1 and CDR2: KGHSH and LQKENI. The DNA for the CDR3 is TGTGCCAGCTCTCCTCAGCCCGGTGAGGGAGAGACCCAGTACTTC. Translated, it gives CASSPQPGEGETQYF.

The chain combines TRBV27 with TRBJ2-7; 8 bases agree with TRBD2. The V segment lost 1 base and the J segment 3 bases; nucleotides outside the gene matches: 11. The CDR3 totals 17 residues. Germline assignment: CDR1 MNHEY and CDR2 SMNVEV (reference sequence). The CDR3 protein is CASSLYARGLEFYEQYF. CDR3 DNA: TGTGCCAGCAGTTTATACGCGAGGGGACTAGAGTTCTACGAGCAGTACTTC.

This chain joins TRBV28 and TRBJ2-7; 8 nucleotides agree with TRBD1. The CDR3 totals 17 residues. Germline V lookup: CDR1 MDHEN, CDR2 SYDVKM. The junction had 13 bases not matched to a gene; V was cut back by 3 bases and J by 3 bases. The CDR3 DNA follows: TGTGCCAGCAGTTTGTGGAGGACAGGGCTTACAAACTACGAGCAGTACTTC. Encoded protein: CASSLWRTGLTNYEQYF.

This rearrangement joins TRBV28 to TRBJ1-5, with a tentative D call TRBD1 (5 bases). Between the trimmed V and J ends, which lost 2 bases and 6 bases, there was a span of 17 bases. The V gene's germline CDR1 is MDHEN and CDR2 SYDVKM. The CDR3 covers 16 residues. In DNA form, the CDR3 reads TGTGCCAGCAGTTTAAGCAGGGTTGGGTTTGGTCAGCCCCAGCATTTT. Translation: CASSLSRVGFGQPQHF.

The chain combines TRBV20-1 with TRBJ2-1, with D perhaps TRBD1 (5 bases). The CDR3 has 11 amino acids. Germline CDR1 reads DFQATT; CDR2 reads SNEGSKA (reference sequence). V lost 0 bases, J lost 14 bases, and 11 bases lay in between. This chain's CDR3 is CSARDRKGKFF. The CDR3 DNA is TGCAGTGCTAGAGATCGTAAGGGGAAGTTCTTC.

This chain joins TRBV28 and TRBJ1-2; D unresolved. Trimming pared 3 bases from V and 3 bases from J, leaving 14 bases between. The germline gives CDR1 MDHEN, CDR2 SYDVKM. This CDR3 spans 15 amino acids. The CDR3 spells CASSFVGSRDYGYTF. CDR3 nucleotides: TGTGCCAGCAGTTTCGTCGGGAGCCGGGACTATGGCTACACCTTC.